The clone carrying this T cell receptor (beta chain) was counted ten times or more. The time point: after trial treatment. Treatment denoted: LDRT plus nivolumab, ipilimumab, low-dose cyclophosphamide and aspirin (RACIN trial). Every donor's regimen consisted of nivolumab, ipilimumab, aspirin, low-dose cyclophosphamide and low-dose radiotherapy. Patients deemed eligible presented with advanced solid tumors lacking tumor-infiltrating lymphocytes. With a V-primer adapter and a constant-region primer, TCRs were amplified for 20 PCR cycles. TCRdb fed the reads into MiXCR, producing one record per CDR3 protein. The sample consists of approximately 52,000 distinct CDR3 sequences, approximately 35% of them appearing once. The data were obtained in a study of low-dose radiotherapy and immunotherapy resistance in tumors. Across the whole study: The fractionation for Cohort 1 was 0.5 Gy per fraction every 2 weeks, totaling 6.5 Gy.

CDR3 length equals 16 residues. Germline V gene lookup returns CDR1 SNHLY and CDR2 FYNNEI. V gave up 6 bases and J gave up 0 bases, with 12 bases separating them. Sequenced material: PBMCs, taken after low-dose radiotherapy plus immunotherapy. V gene TRBV2 combines with J gene TRBJ2-6, with D tentatively TRBD1 or TRBD2 (5 bases each). This TCR was recovered from a male donor with rectosigmoid adenocarcinoma. CDR3 sequence: CASSSQAGSGANVLTF. The CDR3 bases are TGTGCCAGCAGCTCACAGGCGGGCTCTGGGGCCAACGTCCTGACTTTC.